This T cell receptor (beta chain) was sequenced for a study of vaccination effects on CD4 cells after COVID-19. As for this clone: As yet, its antigen is unknown.

Broader study findings: Few convalescent patients, and no early post-infection timepoints, were available to the study.

V lost 0 bases and J lost 0, with 8 bases in between. The V gene's germline CDR1 is SGHTA and CDR2 FQGTGA. This CDR3 spans 15 amino acids. Assay used: immunoSEQ multiplex PCR; TCRdb lists only in-frame clones, some missing. The table has 35,000 to 45,000 clones, around four fifths seen once; the top ten hold roughly 2%. Viral peptide pool expansion of antigen-specific CD4+ T cells preceded sequencing in the ViraFEST assay. With more than 9 days of culture completed, CD4+ T cells were isolated. BNT162b2 vaccine or mRNA-1273 vaccine was given to participants in two doses. The TCR sequence derives from a human donor who received a COVID-19 vaccine. Some clones in this sample may be carry-over from other donors' samples. The chain is built from TRBV7-3 and TRBJ1-2; the D gene is possibly TRBD1 (5 bases). The specimen comprised CD4+ T cells from PBMCs cultured with HCoV-NL63 spike peptides, sampled after COVID-19 vaccination. The CDR3 bases are TGTGCCAGCAGCTTAACGGGGGAACCTAACTATGGCTACACCTTC. Amino acid sequence: CASSLTGEPNYGYTF.